These T cell receptor beta chains were read from a single sample in a study of blood T cell repertoires in COVID-19. Using immunoSEQ multiplex PCR, the repertoire was profiled, and TCRdb retains in-frame clones only, with some absent. This table holds tens of thousands of clones, about 80% found once. Specimen: peripheral blood. Every receptor here comes from a woman between 70 and 85 years old with acute or convalescent COVID-19. The CDR3 runs from the conserved cysteine through the conserved F or W. Each record gives: J gene, clone size, D gene, V gene, CDR3 protein, CDR3 DNA. The D gene is left open where the match is weak. The listing skips clone size in some rows; elsewhere it reads once, few, many or a size class.

J: TRBJ1-2; size: NA; D: NA; V: TRBV4-1; CDR3: CASSQDLRVTYGYTF; DNA: TGCGCCAGCAGCCAAGATCTCAGGGTAACCTATGGCTACACCTTC
J: TRBJ1-1; size: NA; D: NA; V: TRBV10-3; CDR3: CAISEQGMNTEAFF; DNA: TGTGCCATCAGTGAACAGGGTATGAACACTGAAGCTTTCTTT
J: TRBJ2-5; size: once; D: NA; V: TRBV7-7; CDR3: CASSPQGETQYF; DNA: TGTGCTAGCAGCCCTCAGGGGGAGACCCAGTACTTC
J: TRBJ2-2; size: NA; D: NA; V: TRBV29-1; CDR3: CSVLTGGVTGELFF; DNA: TGCAGCGTTCTGACAGGCGGTGTCACCGGGGAGCTGTTTTTT
J: TRBJ2-7; size: NA; D: NA; V: TRBV7-2; CDR3: CASSQEGRGPYEQYF; DNA: TGTGCCAGCAGCCAGGAGGGGCGGGGACCTTACGAGCAGTACTTC
J: TRBJ1-5; size: NA; D: NA; V: TRBV6-5; CDR3: CASSYSGARGQPQHF; DNA: TGTGCCAGCAGTTACTCAGGGGCAAGGGGTCAGCCCCAGCATTTT
J: TRBJ1-5; size: NA; D: NA; V: TRBV24-1; CDR3: CATSRGGINQPQHF; DNA: TGTGCCACCTCACGAGGGGGAATCAATCAGCCCCAGCATTTT
J: TRBJ2-1; size: NA; D: NA; V: TRBV7-8; CDR3: CASSLLAHSYNEQFF; DNA: TGTGCCAGCAGCTTACTAGCGCACTCCTACAATGAGCAGTTCTTC
J: TRBJ1-5; size: NA; D: TRBD1; V: TRBV4-2; CDR3: CASSQDGPQGADQPQHF; DNA: TGTGCCAGCAGCCAAGATGGTCCACAGGGGGCAGATCAGCCCCAGCATTTT
J: TRBJ1-4; size: NA; D: NA; V: TRBV9; CDR3: CASSVGASPNEKLFF; DNA: TGTGCCAGCAGCGTAGGAGCAAGTCCTAATGAAAAACTGTTTTTT
J: TRBJ1-5; size: NA; D: NA; V: TRBV7-8; CDR3: CASSSISEQPQHF; DNA: TGTGCCAGCAGCTCCATAAGTGAGCAGCCCCAGCATTTT
J: TRBJ2-4; size: NA; D: NA; V: TRBV7-7; CDR3: CASSFGILDRRKNIQYF; DNA: TGTGCTAGCAGCTTTGGAATACTTGACAGACGCAAAAACATTCAGTACTTC
J: TRBJ1-2; size: NA; D: TRBD1; V: TRBV11-3; CDR3: CASSQGQNYGYTF; DNA: TGTGCCAGCAGCCAGGGACAGAACTATGGCTACACCTTC
J: TRBJ2-1; size: NA; D: TRBD2; V: TRBV19; CDR3: CATRRAGDYNEQFF; DNA: TGTGCCACTAGGAGGGCGGGGGACTACAATGAGCAGTTCTTC
J: TRBJ2-2; size: few; D: NA; V: TRBV11-2; CDR3: CASSLGGPGDTGELFF; DNA: TGTGCCAGCAGCTTAGGTGGTCCCGGGGACACCGGGGAGCTGTTTTTT
J: TRBJ1-5; size: NA; D: NA; V: TRBV4-1; CDR3: CASSQTPGVGSNQPQHF; DNA: TGCGCCAGCAGCCAAACCCCGGGGGTAGGTAGCAATCAGCCCCAGCATTTT
J: TRBJ2-2; size: NA; D: NA; V: TRBV5-1; CDR3: CASSQEAVHTGELFF; DNA: TGCGCCAGCAGCCAGGAGGCGGTTCACACCGGGGAGCTGTTTTTT
J: TRBJ2-3; size: NA; D: TRBD2; V: TRBV10-3; CDR3: CAISTSGERSDTQYF; DNA: TGTGCCATCAGTACTAGCGGGGAAAGGTCAGATACGCAGTATTTT
J: TRBJ2-3; size: NA; D: NA; V: TRBV7-9; CDR3: CASSADVLLAVF; DNA: TGTGCCAGCAGCGCCGACGTCTTACTAGCAGTTTTT
J: TRBJ1-2; size: NA; D: NA; V: TRBV9; CDR3: CASSAGGAADNF; DNA: TGTGCCAGCAGCGCCGGCGGGGCGGCGGATAACTTC
J: TRBJ1-1; size: NA; D: TRBD1; V: TRBV29-1; CDR3: CSVLGTGQGFSTEAFF; DNA: TGCAGCGTCCTTGGGACCGGACAGGGTTTTAGCACTGAAGCTTTCTTT
J: TRBJ1-1; size: NA; D: TRBD1; V: TRBV18; CDR3: CASSRLGTGQNTEAFF; DNA: TGTGCCAGCTCACGCTTAGGGACAGGCCAGAACACTGAAGCTTTCTTT
J: TRBJ1-5; size: NA; D: NA; V: TRBV4-3; CDR3: CASSQTIEVSNQPQHF; DNA: TGCGCCAGCAGCCAAACTATAGAAGTTAGCAATCAGCCCCAGCATTTT
J: TRBJ2-1; size: NA; D: NA; V: TRBV4-3; CDR3: CASSQYRVRDEQFF; DNA: TGCGCCAGCAGCCAGTACAGGGTTCGCGATGAGCAGTTCTTC
J: TRBJ1-5; size: NA; D: NA; V: TRBV7-2; CDR3: CASSVTGLQPQHF; DNA: TGTGCCAGCAGCGTTACAGGGCTACAGCCCCAGCATTTT
J: TRBJ1-3; size: NA; D: TRBD1; V: TRBV6-1; CDR3: CASSDPGQSSGWGSGNTIYF; DNA: TGTGCCAGCAGTGATCCGGGACAGTCCTCAGGGTGGGGCTCTGGAAACACCATATATTTT
J: TRBJ2-2; size: NA; D: TRBD1; V: TRBV11-1; CDR3: CASSLTGAGELFF; DNA: TGTGCCAGCAGCTTAACAGGGGCCGGGGAGCTGTTTTTT
J: TRBJ1-5; size: NA; D: NA; V: TRBV21-1; CDR3: CASSKEGESGPRNQPQHF; DNA: TGTGCCAGCAGCAAAGAGGGGGAAAGTGGACCTCGCAATCAGCCCCAGCATTTT
J: TRBJ1-4; size: NA; D: NA; V: TRBV6-5; CDR3: CASKWGGRGEKLFF; DNA: TGTGCCAGCAAATGGGGGGGGAGGGGAGAAAAACTGTTTTTT
J: TRBJ1-2; size: NA; D: NA; V: TRBV19; CDR3: CASSIEGNYGYTF; DNA: TGTGCCAGTAGTATCGAGGGTAACTATGGCTACACCTTC
J: TRBJ1-1; size: NA; D: TRBD1; V: TRBV2; CDR3: CASSEARQGEAFF; DNA: TGTGCCAGCAGTGAAGCGAGACAGGGCGAAGCTTTCTTT
J: TRBJ2-3; size: NA; D: TRBD1; V: TRBV11-2; CDR3: CASSLRTGDTDTQYF; DNA: TGTGCCAGCAGCTTACGGACAGGGGACACAGATACGCAGTATTTT
J: TRBJ1-2; size: NA; D: NA; V: TRBV6-5; CDR3: CASRYGKEGTDYGYTF; DNA: TGTGCCAGCAGATACGGAAAGGAGGGGACGGACTATGGCTACACCTTC
J: TRBJ1-2; size: NA; D: NA; V: TRBV2; CDR3: CASSEGGAGYGYTF; DNA: TGTGCCAGCAGTGAGGGGGGGGCCGGCTATGGCTACACCTTC
J: TRBJ1-2; size: few; D: NA; V: TRBV4-3; CDR3: CASSRGVEGIDGYTF; DNA: TGCGCCAGCAGCCGGGGGGTAGAGGGGATCGATGGCTACACCTTC
J: TRBJ1-2; size: NA; D: NA; V: TRBV25-1; CDR3: CASSEQGNYGYTF; DNA: TGTGCCAGCAGTGAACAGGGGAACTATGGCTACACCTTC
J: TRBJ2-3; size: NA; D: TRBD1; V: TRBV27; CDR3: CASRSRDRELTDTQYF; DNA: TGTGCCAGCCGAAGCCGGGACAGGGAACTCACAGATACGCAGTATTTT
J: TRBJ1-5; size: NA; D: TRBD1; V: TRBV19; CDR3: CASSIIRTGIDQPQHF; DNA: TGTGCCAGTAGTATTATCAGGACAGGGATCGACCAGCCCCAGCATTTT
J: TRBJ1-1; size: NA; D: NA; V: TRBV7-2; CDR3: CASSTQENTEAFF; DNA: TGTGCCAGCAGCACCCAGGAGAACACTGAAGCTTTCTTT
J: TRBJ1-6; size: NA; D: TRBD1; V: TRBV7-6; CDR3: CASSSQGAGYNSPLHF; DNA: TGTGCCAGCAGCTCTCAGGGGGCGGGCTATAATTCACCCCTCCACTTT
J: TRBJ1-4; size: NA; D: TRBD1; V: TRBV4-3; CDR3: CASSQGAGQLNEKLFF; DNA: TGCGCCAGCAGCCAAGGGGCGGGACAGCTTAATGAAAAACTGTTTTTT
J: TRBJ2-1; size: once; D: TRBD2; V: TRBV20-1; CDR3: CSASSGGGPYNEQFF; DNA: TGCAGTGCTAGTTCCGGCGGGGGGCCCTACAATGAGCAGTTCTTC
J: TRBJ1-2; size: NA; D: TRBD1; V: TRBV7-9; CDR3: CASSPGQDAYGYTF; DNA: TGTGCCAGCAGCCCGGGACAGGACGCCTATGGCTACACCTTC
J: TRBJ2-7; size: NA; D: TRBD1; V: TRBV6-2/TRBV6-3; CDR3: CASSRGQGLSYEQYF; DNA: TGTGCCAGCAGCCGTGGACAGGGCTTATCCTACGAGCAGTACTTC
J: TRBJ1-1; size: NA; D: NA; V: TRBV4-3; CDR3: CASSQEHEASEAFF; DNA: TGCGCCAGCAGCCAAGAGCACGAGGCGTCTGAAGCTTTCTTT
J: TRBJ1-2; size: NA; D: TRBD1; V: TRBV28; CDR3: CASSPIGTGVGYTF; DNA: TGTGCCAGCAGCCCAATCGGGACAGGGGTTGGCTACACCTTC
J: TRBJ2-2; size: NA; D: NA; V: TRBV5-1; CDR3: CASSPANTGELFF; DNA: TGCGCCAGCAGCCCAGCGAACACCGGGGAGCTGTTTTTT
J: TRBJ1-1; size: NA; D: NA; V: TRBV7-2; CDR3: CASSPGQFWNTEAFF; DNA: TGTGCCAGCAGCCCTGGACAATTTTGGAACACTGAAGCTTTCTTT
J: TRBJ1-4; size: NA; D: TRBD1; V: TRBV15; CDR3: CATSREGTGFFGTNEKLFF; DNA: TGTGCCACCAGCAGAGAAGGGACAGGGTTCTTTGGGACTAATGAAAAACTGTTTTTT
J: TRBJ2-5; size: few; D: TRBD1; V: TRBV15; CDR3: CATSLHRTGQETQYF; DNA: TGTGCCACCAGCCTCCATAGGACAGGTCAAGAGACCCAGTACTTC
J: TRBJ1-2; size: once; D: TRBD1; V: TRBV7-9; CDR3: CASSFRTGTNYGYTF; DNA: TGTGCCAGCAGCTTTCGGACAGGGACTAACTATGGCTACACCTTC